The entry below describes one T cell receptor (beta chain). Looked up from germline, CDR1 is SGHRS and CDR2 is YFSETQ. Trimming pared 0 bases from V and 5 bases from J, leaving 9 bases between. The CDR3 runs 14 residues. This sample stems from a study of glioma-infiltrating T cells after dendritic cell vaccination. About the research overall: Patients had newly diagnosed or recurrent glioblastoma and received dendritic cell vaccines. At biweekly intervals, patients got three intradermal dendritic cell vaccine injections.

Method: immunoSEQ multiplex PCR; TCRdb's copy keeps in-frame clones and lacks some. The sample contains tens of thousands of clones, around 87% of which appear only once. Specified time point: after dendritic cell vaccination, including at tumor progression/relapse. Only patients with spare fresh-frozen tumor and over two years of follow-up were included. Isocitrate dehydrogenase mutation was absent in all glioblastoma patients. The chain couples TRBV5-1 to TRBJ1-5; weak D call: TRBD1 (5 bases). The sequence came from a human donor with glioblastoma. This material consisted of blood, taken after dendritic cell vaccination. CDR3 protein: CASSLGAGHQPQHF. The CDR3 DNA sequence: TGCGCCAGCAGCTTGGGGGCAGGGCATCAGCCCCAGCATTTT.